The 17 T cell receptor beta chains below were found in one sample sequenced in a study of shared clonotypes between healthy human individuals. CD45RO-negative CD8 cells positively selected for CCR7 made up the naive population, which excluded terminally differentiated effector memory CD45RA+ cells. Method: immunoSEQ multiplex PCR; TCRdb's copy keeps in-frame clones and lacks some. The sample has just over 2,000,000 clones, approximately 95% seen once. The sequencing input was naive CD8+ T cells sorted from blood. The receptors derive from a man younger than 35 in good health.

CDR3: CASQVANTGELFF. CDR3 sequence (DNA): TGTGCCAGCCAGGTTGCGAACACCGGGGAGCTGTTTTTT. The chain joins TRBV9 to TRBJ2-2; no definite D call. Trimming removed 7 bases at V and 0 bases at J, with 7 bases between. Germline values: CDR1 SGDLS, CDR2 YYNGEE. The CDR3 length is 13 residues.

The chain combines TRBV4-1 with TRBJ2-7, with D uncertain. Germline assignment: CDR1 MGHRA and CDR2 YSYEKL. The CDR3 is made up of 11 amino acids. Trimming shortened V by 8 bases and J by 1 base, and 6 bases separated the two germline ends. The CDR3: CASGGSYEQYF. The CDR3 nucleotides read TGCGCCAGCGGTGGGTCCTACGAGCAGTACTTC.

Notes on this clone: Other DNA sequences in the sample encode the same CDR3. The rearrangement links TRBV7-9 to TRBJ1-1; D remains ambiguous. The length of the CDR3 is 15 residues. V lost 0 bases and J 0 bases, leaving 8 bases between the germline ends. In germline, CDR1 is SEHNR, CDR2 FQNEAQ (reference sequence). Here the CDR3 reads CASSLAVGMNTEAFF. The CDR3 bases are TGTGCCAGCAGCTTAGCTGTGGGAATGAACACTGAAGCTTTCTTT.

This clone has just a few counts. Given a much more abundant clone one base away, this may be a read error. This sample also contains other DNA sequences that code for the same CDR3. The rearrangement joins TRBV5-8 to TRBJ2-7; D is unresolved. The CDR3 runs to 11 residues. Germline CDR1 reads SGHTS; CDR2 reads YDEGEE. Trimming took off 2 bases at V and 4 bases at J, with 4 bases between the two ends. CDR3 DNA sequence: TGTGCCAGCAGCTTTGGGTACGAGCAGTACTTC. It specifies CASSFGYEQYF.

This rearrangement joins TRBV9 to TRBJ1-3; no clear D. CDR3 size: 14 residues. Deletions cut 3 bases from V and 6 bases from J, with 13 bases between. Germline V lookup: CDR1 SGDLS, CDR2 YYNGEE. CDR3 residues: CASSAGKNLNTIYF. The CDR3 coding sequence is TGTGCCAGCAGCGCGGGAAAGAATCTAAACACCATATATTTT.

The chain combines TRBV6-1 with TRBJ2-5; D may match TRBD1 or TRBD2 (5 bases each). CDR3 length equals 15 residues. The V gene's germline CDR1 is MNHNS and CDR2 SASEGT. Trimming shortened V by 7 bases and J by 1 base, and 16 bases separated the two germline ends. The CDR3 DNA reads TGTGCCAGCACCCCAAGGGTAGGGACCCAAGAGACCCAGTACTTC. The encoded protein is CASTPRVGTQETQYF.

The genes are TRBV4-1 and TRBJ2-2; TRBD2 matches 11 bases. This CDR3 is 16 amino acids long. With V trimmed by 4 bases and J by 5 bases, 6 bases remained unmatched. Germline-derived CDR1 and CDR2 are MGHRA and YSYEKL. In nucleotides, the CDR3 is TGCGCCAGCAGCCCCACTAGCGGGAGTCGAACCGGGGAGCTGTTTTTT. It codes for CASSPTSGSRTGELFF.

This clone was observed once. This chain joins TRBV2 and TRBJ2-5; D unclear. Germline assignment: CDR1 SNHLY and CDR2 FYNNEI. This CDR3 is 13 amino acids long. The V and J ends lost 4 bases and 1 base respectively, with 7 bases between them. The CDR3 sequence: CASSGAGQETQYF. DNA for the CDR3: TGTGCCAGCAGTGGGGCAGGCCAAGAGACCCAGTACTTC.

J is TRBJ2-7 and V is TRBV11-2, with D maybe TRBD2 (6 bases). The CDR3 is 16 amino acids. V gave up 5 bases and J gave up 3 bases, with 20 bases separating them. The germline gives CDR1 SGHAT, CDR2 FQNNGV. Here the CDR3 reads CASSPYGTGLNYEQYF. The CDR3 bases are TGTGCCAGCAGCCCATACGGGACGGGACTCAACTACGAGCAGTACTTC.

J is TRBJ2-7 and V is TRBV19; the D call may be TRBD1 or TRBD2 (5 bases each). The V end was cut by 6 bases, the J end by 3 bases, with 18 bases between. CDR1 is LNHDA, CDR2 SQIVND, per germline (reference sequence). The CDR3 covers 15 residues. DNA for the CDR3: TGTGCCAGTAGCCCCCGTGGGGGAAGGGTCTACGAGCAGTACTTC. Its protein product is CASSPRGGRVYEQYF.

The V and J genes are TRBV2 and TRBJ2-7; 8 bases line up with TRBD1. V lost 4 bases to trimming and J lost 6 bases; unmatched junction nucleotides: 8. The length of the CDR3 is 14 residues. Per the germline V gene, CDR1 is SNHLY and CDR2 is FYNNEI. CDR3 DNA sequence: TGTGCCAGCAGTGTCTACAGGGGGACAGTCGAGCAGTACTTC. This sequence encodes CASSVYRGTVEQYF.

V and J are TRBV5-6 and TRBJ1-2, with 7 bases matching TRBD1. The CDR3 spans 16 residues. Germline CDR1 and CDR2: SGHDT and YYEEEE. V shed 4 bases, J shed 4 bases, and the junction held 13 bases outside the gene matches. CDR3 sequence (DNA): TGTGCCAGCAGCGCAGCCAGACAGGGAGAGAGCTATGGCTACACCTTC. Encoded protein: CASSAARQGESYGYTF.

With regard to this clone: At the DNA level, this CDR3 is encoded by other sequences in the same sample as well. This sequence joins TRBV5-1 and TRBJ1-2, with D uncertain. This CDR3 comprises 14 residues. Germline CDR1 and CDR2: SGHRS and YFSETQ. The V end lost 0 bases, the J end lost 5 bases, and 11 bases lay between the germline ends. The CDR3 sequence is CASSLVDGSYGYTF. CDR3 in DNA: TGCGCCAGCAGCTTGGTCGACGGTTCGTATGGCTACACCTTC. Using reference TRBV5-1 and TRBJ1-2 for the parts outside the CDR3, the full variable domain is KAGVTQTPRYLIKTRGQQVTLSCSPISGHRSVSWYQQTPGQGLQFLFEYFSETQRNKGNFPGRFSGRQFSNSRSEMNVSTLELGDSALYLCASSLVDGSYGYTFGSGTRLTVV.

The CDR3 region has the DNA TGTGCCAGCAGCTTTTCTACAAACACAGATACGCAGTATTTT. Translated, it gives CASSFSTNTDTQYF. The V gene is TRBV7-9, the J gene TRBJ2-3; no clear D. Germline values: CDR1 SEHNR, CDR2 FQNEAQ (reference sequence). Trimming pared 3 bases from V and 2 bases from J, leaving 9 bases between. The CDR3 consists of 14 residues.

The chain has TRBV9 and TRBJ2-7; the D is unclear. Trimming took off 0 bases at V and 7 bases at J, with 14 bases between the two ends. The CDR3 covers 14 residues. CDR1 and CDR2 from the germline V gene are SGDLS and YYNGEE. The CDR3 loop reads CASSVGGTSGEQYF. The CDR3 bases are TGTGCCAGCAGCGTAGGGGGTACTTCTGGGGAGCAGTACTTC.

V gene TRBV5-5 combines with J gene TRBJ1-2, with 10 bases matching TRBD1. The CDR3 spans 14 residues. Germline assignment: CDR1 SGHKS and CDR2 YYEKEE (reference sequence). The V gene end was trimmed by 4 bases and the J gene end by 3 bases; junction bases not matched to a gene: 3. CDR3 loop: CASSPGQGDYGYTF. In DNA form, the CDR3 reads TGTGCCAGCAGCCCCGGACAGGGGGACTATGGCTACACCTTC.

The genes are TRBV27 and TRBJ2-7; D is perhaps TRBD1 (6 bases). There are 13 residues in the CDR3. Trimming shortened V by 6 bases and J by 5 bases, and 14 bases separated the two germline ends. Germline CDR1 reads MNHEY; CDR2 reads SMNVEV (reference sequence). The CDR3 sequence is CASRSLTGNEQYF. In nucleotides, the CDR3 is TGTGCCAGCAGATCTTTAACAGGGAACGAGCAGTACTTC.